Listed below are T cell receptor beta chains from one sample, sequenced in a study of T cells in tuberculosis. Data came from immunoSEQ multiplex PCR; TCRdb stores just in-frame clones and leaves some out. The table lists under 40,000 clones, about 82% of them singletons, with around 5.2% in the top ten. The source material was PBMCs, sampled at tuberculosis diagnosis. All receptors come from an adult with tuberculosis. Both conserved end residues are part of each CDR3. A D gene is named only where the DNA matches it firmly. The size of a clone is reported for some rows only, either as once, few or many, or as a class for expanded clones.

J gene	CDR3 length	clone size	V gene	D gene	CDR3 DNA	CDR3 protein
TRBJ1-5	15	NA	TRBV19	NA	TGTGCCAGTAGTATACAAGGGGAGGGGTATCAGCCCCAGCATTTT	CASSIQGEGYQPQHF
TRBJ2-3	16	NA	TRBV11-2	TRBD2	TGTGCCAGCAGCTTAGCGAGCGGGGGGGCTTGGGATACGCAGTATTTT	CASSLASGGAWDTQYF
TRBJ1-4	16	NA	TRBV15	NA	TGTGCCACCAGCAGAGTCAGGGGCCGGACTAATGAAAAACTGTTTTTT	CATSRVRGRTNEKLFF
TRBJ1-4	12	NA	TRBV7-2	NA	TGTGCCAGCAGCTCCAGAGGCGAAAAACTGTTTTTT	CASSSRGEKLFF
TRBJ2-2	14	NA	TRBV29-1	NA	TGCAGCGTTGACTGGCAGGGCAGAACCGGGGAGCTGTTTTTT	CSVDWQGRTGELFF
TRBJ2-3	15	NA	TRBV7-3	NA	TGTGCCAGCAGCTTAGCGGAGACCTTCACAGATACGCAGTATTTT	CASSLAETFTDTQYF
TRBJ1-1	14	NA	TRBV7-3	NA	TGTGCCAGCAGACTGGCGGGCGCGTACACTGAAGCTTTCTTT	CASRLAGAYTEAFF
TRBJ2-3	15	NA	TRBV11-2	TRBD2	TGTGCCCCCGCTGCGGGGGGCCAAGGCACAGATACGCAGTATTTT	CAPAAGGQGTDTQYF
TRBJ1-2	12	NA	TRBV30	NA	TGTGCCTGGAGCAGAGGAGGCTATGGCTACACCTTC	CAWSRGGYGYTF
TRBJ2-3	15	NA	TRBV15	TRBD2	TGTGCCACCAGCGGGCTAGCGGGAGGAGCAGATACGCAGTATTTT	CATSGLAGGADTQYF
TRBJ2-7	16	NA	TRBV18	TRBD1	TGTGCCAGCTCACCCATAGGGACAGTTAGCTCCTACGAGCAGTACTTC	CASSPIGTVSSYEQYF
TRBJ2-5	13	once	TRBV5-1	NA	TGCGCCAGCAGCTTGCAGTACCAAGAGACCCAGTACTTC	CASSLQYQETQYF
TRBJ2-7	14	NA	TRBV6-5	TRBD2	TGTGCCAGCAGTTCGAAAGCGGGAGGGTACGAGCAGTACTTC	CASSSKAGGYEQYF
TRBJ2-1	16	NA	TRBV30	TRBD2	TGTGCCTGGAGTGTTTCTGGCGGGAGGGCCAACAATGAGCAGTTCTTC	CAWSVSGGRANNEQFF
TRBJ1-3	16	NA	TRBV7-8	NA	TGTGCCAGCAGCTTAGGGGGCAGTTCGGAGGGAAACACCATATATTTT	CASSLGGSSEGNTIYF
TRBJ2-3	14	NA	TRBV7-8	NA	TGTGCCAGCAGCATTAGACAGAGCACAGATACGCAGTATTTT	CASSIRQSTDTQYF
TRBJ1-1	16	NA	TRBV13	TRBD1	TGTGCCAGCAGCTTAGGCAGGACAGGGGCTTGGGCTGAAGCTTTCTTT	CASSLGRTGAWAEAFF
TRBJ1-4	14	NA	TRBV4-1	NA	TGCGCCAGCAGCCCGAGGGCTCTCATTGAAAAACTGTTTTTT	CASSPRALIEKLFF
TRBJ2-3	17	NA	TRBV5-6	TRBD2	TGTGCCAGCAGCTTGGCAGCTAGCGGGGCCATCACAGATACGCAGTATTTT	CASSLAASGAITDTQYF
TRBJ1-4	15	NA	TRBV19	NA	TGTGCCAGTAGTCACTCCGGGACAACTAATGAAAAACTGTTTTTT	CASSHSGTTNEKLFF
TRBJ1-3	15	NA	TRBV14	NA	TGTGCCAGCAGCCAAGAGGGCAGGCGTGGAAACACCATATATTTT	CASSQEGRRGNTIYF
TRBJ2-7	12	NA	TRBV30	NA	TGTGCCTGGAGTACAGGGCGTTACGAGCAGTACTTC	CAWSTGRYEQYF
TRBJ1-3	16	NA	TRBV18	NA	TGTGCCAGCTCACCTTCAGCGGGTATAGATGGAAACACCATATATTTT	CASSPSAGIDGNTIYF
TRBJ1-6	17	few	TRBV4-1	NA	TGCGCCAGCAGCCAAGAGCCCCCGACAGCGAATAATTCACCCCTCCACTTT	CASSQEPPTANNSPLHF
TRBJ1-1	13	NA	TRBV6-4	TRBD1	TGTGCCAGCAGTGCCGTACAGGGGATGGAAGCTTTCTTT	CASSAVQGMEAFF
TRBJ2-1	17	few	TRBV10-3	TRBD2	TGTGCCATCGTCGGGACTAGCGTCAAGACTTCCTACAATGAGCAGTTCTTC	CAIVGTSVKTSYNEQFF
TRBJ1-1	14	NA	TRBV9	NA	TGTGCCAGCAGCGTAGAAGGGGGTGGCGCTGAAGCTTTCTTT	CASSVEGGGAEAFF
TRBJ1-5	14	once	TRBV27	TRBD1	TGTGCCAGCAAACCCAAGACAGGGGTTCAGCCCCAGCATTTT	CASKPKTGVQPQHF
TRBJ2-1	15	NA	TRBV28	NA	TGTGCCAGCAGTTACAGGCACAGTGCCTACAATGAGCAGTTCTTC	CASSYRHSAYNEQFF
TRBJ2-5	15	NA	TRBV7-3	NA	TGTGCCAGCAGCTTACGGTTAGGGCAGGGAGAGACCCAGTACTTC	CASSLRLGQGETQYF
TRBJ1-1	15	NA	TRBV28	TRBD1	TGTGCCAGCAGTGCCTTGACAGGGGCGGGCACTGAAGCTTTCTTT	CASSALTGAGTEAFF
TRBJ1-1	14	NA	TRBV18	NA	TGTGCCAGCTCACCGCTTGACAGGAACACTGAAGCTTTCTTT	CASSPLDRNTEAFF
TRBJ2-5	15	NA	TRBV27	TRBD1	TGTGCCAGCAGTTCATTAGGGACAGGGGAAGAGACCCAGTACTTC	CASSSLGTGEETQYF
TRBJ2-7	16	NA	TRBV6-1	NA	TGTGCCAGCAGTGAATGGGGGGGCACCAAACCCTACGAGCAGTACTTC	CASSEWGGTKPYEQYF
TRBJ1-1	13	NA	TRBV5-1	NA	TGCGCCAGCAGCTCCGGGGGTAGGACTGAAGCTTTCTTT	CASSSGGRTEAFF
TRBJ1-4	14	NA	TRBV30	NA	TGTGCCTGGAGTGTACGTTCGGAGACTGAAAAACTGTTTTTT	CAWSVRSETEKLFF
TRBJ1-3	11	once	TRBV28	NA	TGTGCCAGCAGAGCCGGAAACACCATATATTTT	CASRAGNTIYF
TRBJ2-5	14	NA	TRBV18	TRBD2	TGTGCCAGCTCACCCCCGGGACTACAAGAGACCCAGTACTTC	CASSPPGLQETQYF
TRBJ2-1	16	NA	TRBV4-2	TRBD2	TGTGCCAGCAGGCCCCTCGGGAGCGGGAGCATTCATGAGCAGTTCTTC	CASRPLGSGSIHEQFF
TRBJ2-6	15	NA	TRBV28	NA	TGTGCCAGCAGTCGGACTGTGCTCGGGGCCAACGTCCTGACTTTC	CASSRTVLGANVLTF
TRBJ2-2	15	NA	TRBV5-1	NA	TGCGCCAGCAGCTTTACAGGAGTGAACACCGGGGAGCTGTTTTTT	CASSFTGVNTGELFF
TRBJ1-1	17	NA	TRBV19	TRBD1	TGTGCCAGTAGTATAGGGACAGGGGGCGCGTGGAACACTGAAGCTTTCTTT	CASSIGTGGAWNTEAFF
TRBJ2-3	12	NA	TRBV19	TRBD1	TGTGCCAGTACCACAGGGGGCGGTACGCAGTATTTT	CASTTGGGTQYF
TRBJ2-7	15	NA	TRBV5-1	TRBD1	TGCGCCAGCAGCTTGGGACAGGGAGCACCATACGAGCAGTACTTC	CASSLGQGAPYEQYF
TRBJ1-2	11	NA	TRBV30	NA	TGTGCCTGGAGGTATTTCTATGGCTACACCTTC	CAWRYFYGYTF
TRBJ1-1	13	NA	TRBV6-5	TRBD1	TGTGCCAGCCGACAGGGGGCTCCGACTGAAGCTTTCTTT	CASRQGAPTEAFF
TRBJ2-3	16	NA	TRBV19	NA	TGTGCCAGTAGTCGTTATGACAGGCGGAAAACAGATACGCAGTATTTT	CASSRYDRRKTDTQYF
TRBJ2-1	14	NA	TRBV10-2	NA	TGCGCCAGCAGTGAGTCCCCACAGGTTAATGAGCAGTTCTTC	CASSESPQVNEQFF
TRBJ2-7	15	NA	TRBV10-2	NA	TGCGCCAGCAGGCGAGAGACAGGACGTTACTACGAGCAGTACTTC	CASRRETGRYYEQYF
TRBJ1-5	12	NA	TRBV15	NA	TGTGCCACCAGACAGTCCAATCAGCCCCAGCATTTT	CATRQSNQPQHF
TRBJ2-7	15	few	TRBV5-4	TRBD1	TGTGCCAGCAGTTTCCCCGGGACAGGGGGCCTCGAGCAGTACTTC	CASSFPGTGGLEQYF
TRBJ1-3	13	NA	TRBV9	NA	TGTGCCAGCAGCGTGGCGGGGGGAAACACCATATATTTT	CASSVAGGNTIYF
TRBJ2-2	12	NA	TRBV9	NA	TGTGCCAGCAGCCCCCGGGCCGGGGAGCTGTTTTTT	CASSPRAGELFF
TRBJ2-2	18	NA	TRBV7-6	NA	TGTGCCAGCAGCTTGATTCTCCAGGGCAGGGCTACGACCGGGGAGCTGTTTTTT	CASSLILQGRATTGELFF
TRBJ1-1	14	NA	TRBV11-2	NA	TGTGCCAGCAGCCCTCGGGGTGGAAACACTGAAGCTTTCTTT	CASSPRGGNTEAFF
TRBJ2-7	18	NA	TRBV28	TRBD1	TGTGCCAGCAGACCTTCAACCGGGACAGGGGCTTATCCCTACGAGCAGTACTTC	CASRPSTGTGAYPYEQYF
TRBJ2-3	15	NA	TRBV28	TRBD2	TGTGCCAGCACCCCCACTAGCGGGGGGACAGATACGCAGTATTTT	CASTPTSGGTDTQYF